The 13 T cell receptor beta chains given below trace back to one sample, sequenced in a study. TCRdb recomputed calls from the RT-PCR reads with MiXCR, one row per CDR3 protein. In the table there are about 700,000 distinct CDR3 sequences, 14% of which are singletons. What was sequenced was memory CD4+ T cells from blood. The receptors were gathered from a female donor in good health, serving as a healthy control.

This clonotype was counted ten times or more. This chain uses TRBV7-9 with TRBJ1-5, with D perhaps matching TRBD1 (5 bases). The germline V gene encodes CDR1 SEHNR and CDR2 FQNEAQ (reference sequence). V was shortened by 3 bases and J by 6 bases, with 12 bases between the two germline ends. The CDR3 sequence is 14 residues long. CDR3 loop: CASSLAGTGQPQHF. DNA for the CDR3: TGTGCCAGCAGCTTGGCGGGGACGGGTCAGCCCCAGCATTTT.

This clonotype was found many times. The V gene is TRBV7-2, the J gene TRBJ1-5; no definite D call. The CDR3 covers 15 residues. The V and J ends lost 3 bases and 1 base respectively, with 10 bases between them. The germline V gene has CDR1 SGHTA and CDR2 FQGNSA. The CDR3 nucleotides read TGTGCCAGCAGCTTTGTTAAGAACAGCAATCAGCCCCAGCATTTT. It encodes CASSFVKNSNQPQHF.

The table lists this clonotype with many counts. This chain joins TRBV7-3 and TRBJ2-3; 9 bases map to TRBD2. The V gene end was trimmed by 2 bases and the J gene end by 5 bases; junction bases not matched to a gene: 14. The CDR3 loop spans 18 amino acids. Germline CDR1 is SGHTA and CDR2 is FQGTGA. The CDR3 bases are TGTGCCAGCAGCTTATTTCGCCGAGCTAGCGGGACTGAAGATACGCAGTATTTT. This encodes CASSLFRRASGTEDTQYF.

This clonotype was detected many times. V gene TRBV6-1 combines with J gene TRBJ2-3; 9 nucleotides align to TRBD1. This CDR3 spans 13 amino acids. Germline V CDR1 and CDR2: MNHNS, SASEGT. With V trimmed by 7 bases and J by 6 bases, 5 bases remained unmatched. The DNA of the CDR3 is TGTGCCAGCACCTGGGACAGGGTGGATACGCAGTATTTT. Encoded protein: CASTWDRVDTQYF.

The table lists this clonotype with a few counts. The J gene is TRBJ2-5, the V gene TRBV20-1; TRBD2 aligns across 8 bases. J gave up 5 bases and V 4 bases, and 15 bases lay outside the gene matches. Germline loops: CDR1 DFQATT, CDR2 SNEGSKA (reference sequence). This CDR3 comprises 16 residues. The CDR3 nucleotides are TGCAGTGCTACCGGGACTAGTGGACTTAGTGGGGAGACCCAGTACTTC. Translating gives CSATGTSGLSGETQYF.

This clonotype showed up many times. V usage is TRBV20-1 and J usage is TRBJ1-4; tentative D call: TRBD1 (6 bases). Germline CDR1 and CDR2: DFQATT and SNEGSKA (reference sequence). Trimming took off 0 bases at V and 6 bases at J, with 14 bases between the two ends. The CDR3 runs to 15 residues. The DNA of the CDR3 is TGCAGTGCTAGAGATGCGGGGGGCGCCGATGAAAAACTGTTTTTT. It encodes CSARDAGGADEKLFF.

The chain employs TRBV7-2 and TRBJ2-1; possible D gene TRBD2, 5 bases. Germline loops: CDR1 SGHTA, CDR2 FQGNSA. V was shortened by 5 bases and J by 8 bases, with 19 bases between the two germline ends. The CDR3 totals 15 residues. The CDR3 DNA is TGTGCCAGCAGCCCCCTTCGGGCGAGGGCCTATGAGCAGTTCTTC. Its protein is CASSPLRARAYEQFF. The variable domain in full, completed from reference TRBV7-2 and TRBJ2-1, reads GAGVSQSPSNKVTEKGKDVELRCDPISGHTALYWYRQSLGQGLEFLIYFQGNSAPDKSGLPSDRFSAERTGGSVSTLTIQRTQQEDSAVYLCASSPLRARAYEQFFGPGTRLTVL.

The CDR3 DNA follows: TGTGCCAGCAGCTTAGTTGTTAGCGGGGGGGCTAATGTGGATACGCAGTATTTT. It yields the protein CASSLVVSGGANVDTQYF. The chain is built from TRBV7-2 and TRBJ2-3; 11 bases are shared with TRBD2. With V trimmed by 1 base and J by 6 bases, 12 bases remained unmatched. This CDR3 comprises 18 residues. Germline values: CDR1 SGHTA, CDR2 FQGNSA.

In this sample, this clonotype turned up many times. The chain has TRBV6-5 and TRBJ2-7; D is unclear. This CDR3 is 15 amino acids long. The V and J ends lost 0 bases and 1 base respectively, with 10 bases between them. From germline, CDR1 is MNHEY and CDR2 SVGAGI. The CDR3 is CASSYSYSHSYEQYF. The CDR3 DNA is TGTGCCAGCAGTTACTCGTACAGTCATTCCTACGAGCAGTACTTC.

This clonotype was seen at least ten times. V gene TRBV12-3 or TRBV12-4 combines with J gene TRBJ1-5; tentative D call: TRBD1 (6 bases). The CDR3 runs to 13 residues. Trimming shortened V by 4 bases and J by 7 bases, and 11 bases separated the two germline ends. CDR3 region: CASSSTQGQPQHF. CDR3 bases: TGTGCCAGCAGTTCGACACAGGGACAGCCCCAGCATTTT.

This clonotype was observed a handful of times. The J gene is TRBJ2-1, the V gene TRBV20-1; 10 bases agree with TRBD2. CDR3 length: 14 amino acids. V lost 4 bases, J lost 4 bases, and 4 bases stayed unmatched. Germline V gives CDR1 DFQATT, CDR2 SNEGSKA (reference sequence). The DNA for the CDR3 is TGCAGTGCTATCACTAGCGGGAATTACAATGAGCAGTTCTTC. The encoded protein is CSAITSGNYNEQFF.

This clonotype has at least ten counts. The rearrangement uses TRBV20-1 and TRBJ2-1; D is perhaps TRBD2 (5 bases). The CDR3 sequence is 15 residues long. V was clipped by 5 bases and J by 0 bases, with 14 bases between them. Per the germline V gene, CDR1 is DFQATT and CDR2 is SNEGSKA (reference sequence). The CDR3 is CSAPLLGSSYNEQFF. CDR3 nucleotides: TGCAGTGCTCCGCTCTTAGGGAGCTCCTACAATGAGCAGTTCTTC.

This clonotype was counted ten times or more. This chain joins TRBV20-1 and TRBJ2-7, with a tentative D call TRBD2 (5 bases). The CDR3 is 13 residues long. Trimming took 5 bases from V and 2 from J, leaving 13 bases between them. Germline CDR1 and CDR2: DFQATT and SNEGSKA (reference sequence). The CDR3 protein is CSARTGSPYEQYF. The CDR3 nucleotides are TGCAGTGCTCGTACGGGGAGTCCCTACGAGCAGTACTTC.